This entry lists 8 T cell receptor beta chains sequenced from one sample in a study of PD-1 blockade in classical Hodgkin lymphoma. Some clones are missing from TCRdb's copy, which holds only in-frame ones; the method was immunoSEQ multiplex PCR. The profile shows about 64,000 clones, about 90% of them singletons. The time point denotes: cycle 4 day 1 (C4D1), after more than five weeks of nivolumab. All the patients suffered relapse after autologous stem cell transplantation, and brentuximab vedotin exposure differed. The sequencing here drew on peripheral blood mononuclear cells (PBMCs), taken before the fourth cycle of nivolumab. These receptor sequences come from a human donor with classical Hodgkin lymphoma.

The J gene is TRBJ2-5, the V gene TRBV7-2; tentatively, D is TRBD1 or TRBD2 (5 bases each). V lost 5 bases and J 2 bases, leaving 12 bases between the germline ends. The CDR3 runs to 14 residues. The germline V gene has CDR1 SGHTA and CDR2 FQGNSA. CDR3 protein: CASSLWGLQETQYF. CDR3 bases: TGTGCCAGCAGCCTGTGGGGGTTACAAGAGACCCAGTACTTC.

The V and J genes are TRBV14 and TRBJ2-7; D not resolved. The CDR3 is made up of 15 amino acids. CDR1 SGHDN and CDR2 FVKESK come from the germline V gene. V was pared by 4 bases and J by 0 bases, with 13 bases between. This chain's CDR3 is CASSPPGLSSYEQYF. The DNA of the CDR3 is TGTGCCAGCAGCCCCCCGGGTCTTAGCTCCTACGAGCAGTACTTC. The full variable domain, rest sourced from reference TRBV14 and TRBJ2-7, is EAGVTQFPSHSVIEKGQTVTLRCDPISGHDNLYWYRRVMGKEIKFLLHFVKESKQDESGMPNNRFLAERTGGTYSTLKVQPAELEDSGVYFCASSPPGLSSYEQYFGPGTRLTVT.

CDR3 bases: TGTGCCAGCAGCGGTAAATTACTACTAGCGGGGGAGTCTAGCACAGATACGCAGTATTTT. Its translation: CASSGKLLLAGESSTDTQYF. This chain uses TRBV9 with TRBJ2-3; 11 bases match TRBD2. J lost 0 bases, V lost 3 bases, and 15 bases had no gene match. The CDR3 extends over 20 amino acids. Germline V gene data show CDR1 as SGDLS and CDR2 as YYNGEE.

V gene TRBV28 combines with J gene TRBJ2-1, with a tentative D call TRBD1 (6 bases). CDR1 is MDHEN and CDR2 is SYDVKM in the germline V gene. The CDR3 runs 15 residues. Between the trimmed V and J ends, which lost 7 bases and 6 bases, there was a span of 19 bases. CDR3 in DNA: TGTGCCAGCACCCCAGGGGCAGGGGCAGGCAATGAGCAGTTCTTC. This sequence encodes CASTPGAGAGNEQFF.

V and J are TRBV5-1 and TRBJ2-7; D possibly uses TRBD1 or TRBD2 (6 bases each). The CDR3 consists of 20 residues. CDR1 and CDR2 from the germline V gene are SGHRS and YFSETQ. The ends were cut back, 4 bases at V and 2 bases at J, with 31 bases in the middle. CDR3 sequence (DNA): TGCGCCAGCAGCCTTCCGGCGGGGACACCCCAAAGCGGCTCTACCTACGAGCAGTACTTC. This codes for CASSLPAGTPQSGSTYEQYF.

This clone was seen just once. The J gene is TRBJ1-5, the V gene TRBV27; TRBD1 aligns across 7 bases. The CDR3 totals 14 residues. Trimming took 8 bases from V and 5 from J; bases not matched to a gene: 9. Germline V gene sequence: CDR1 MNHEY, CDR2 SMNVEV (reference sequence). CDR3 amino acids: CASGGQAGDQPQHF. CDR3 DNA sequence: TGTGCCAGCGGTGGACAGGCGGGGGATCAGCCCCAGCATTTT.

V gene TRBV9 combines with J gene TRBJ1-1, with 8 bases lining up with TRBD1. Germline assignment: CDR1 SGDLS and CDR2 YYNGEE. The CDR3 spans 14 residues. J gave up 6 bases and V 0 bases, and 4 bases lay outside the gene matches. The CDR3 loop reads CASSVGQGSPEAFF. DNA of the CDR3: TGTGCCAGCAGCGTAGGACAGGGGTCCCCTGAAGCTTTCTTT.

This clone has more than one count but fewer than ten. CDR3 sequence: CSVVLGEGNQPQHF. The CDR3 DNA reads as TGCAGCGTTGTTTTGGGAGAAGGCAATCAGCCCCAGCATTTT. The chain combines TRBV29-1 with TRBJ1-5; D gene unclear. Germline CDR1 SQVTM, CDR2 ANQGSEA. V lost 4 bases and J 2 bases, leaving 12 bases between the germline ends. This CDR3 spans 14 amino acids.